This T cell receptor beta chain was documented in a study of T cells in Graves' hyperthyroidism and ophthalmopathy. Study overall: Peripheral blood sampling occurred at initial diagnosis, before any treatment.

The definition of stable Graves' hyperthyroidism was no ophthalmopathy progression within 18 months. As regards this clonotype: A clone one base away is much larger, so this may be a read error.

Trimming removed 6 bases from V and 4 bases from J; junction bases left unmatched: 13. This CDR3 has 15 amino acids. CDR1 SQVTM and CDR2 ANQGSEA come from the germline V gene. The investigators amplified TCR beta CDR3 regions from RNA transcripts. The primer set for the first-round RT-PCR of the TCR CDR3 was HTBI. From the multiplex PCR reads, TCRdb called clonotypes with MiXCR, one entry per CDR3 protein. The sample contains hundreds of thousands of distinct CDR3 sequences, roughly 25% of which appear only once. The TCR comes from a man in his fifties or sixties with Graves' hyperthyroidism. Sequencing was performed on blood. This chain joins TRBV29-1 and TRBJ1-1, with TRBD1 matching over 8 bases. In nucleotides, the CDR3 is TGCAGCGTCGCCGGACAGGGACCGCAGTGCACTGAAGCTTTCTTT. This gives the protein CSVAGQGPQCTEAFF.